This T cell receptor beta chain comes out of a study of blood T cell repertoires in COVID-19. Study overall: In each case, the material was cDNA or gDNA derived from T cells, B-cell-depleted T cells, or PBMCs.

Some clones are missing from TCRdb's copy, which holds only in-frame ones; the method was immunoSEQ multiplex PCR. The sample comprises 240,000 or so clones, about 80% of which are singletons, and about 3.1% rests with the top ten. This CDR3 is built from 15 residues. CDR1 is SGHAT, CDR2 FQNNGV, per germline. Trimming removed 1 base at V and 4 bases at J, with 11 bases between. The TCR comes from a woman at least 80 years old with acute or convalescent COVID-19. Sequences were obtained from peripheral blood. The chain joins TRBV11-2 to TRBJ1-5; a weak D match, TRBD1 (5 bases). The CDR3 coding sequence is TGTGCCAGCAGCTTAGGCGGGGCGGCGAATCAGCCCCAGCATTTT. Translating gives CASSLGGAANQPQHF. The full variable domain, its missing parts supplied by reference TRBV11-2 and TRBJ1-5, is EAGVAQSPRYKIIEKRQSVAFWCNPISGHATLYWYQQILGQGPKLLIQFQNNGVVDDSQLPKDRFSAERLKGVDSTLKIQPAKLEDSAVYLCASSLGGAANQPQHFGDGTRLSIL.